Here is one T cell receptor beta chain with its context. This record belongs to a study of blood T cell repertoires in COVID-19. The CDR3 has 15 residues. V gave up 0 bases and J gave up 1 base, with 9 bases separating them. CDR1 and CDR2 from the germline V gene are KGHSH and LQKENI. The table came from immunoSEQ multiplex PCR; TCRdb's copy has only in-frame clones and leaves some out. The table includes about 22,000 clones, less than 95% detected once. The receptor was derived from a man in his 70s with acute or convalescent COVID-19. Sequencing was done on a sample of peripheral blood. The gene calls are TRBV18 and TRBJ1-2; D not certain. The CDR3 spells CASSPPEAVNYGYTF. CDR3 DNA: TGTGCCAGCTCACCACCCGAAGCGGTTAACTATGGCTACACCTTC.